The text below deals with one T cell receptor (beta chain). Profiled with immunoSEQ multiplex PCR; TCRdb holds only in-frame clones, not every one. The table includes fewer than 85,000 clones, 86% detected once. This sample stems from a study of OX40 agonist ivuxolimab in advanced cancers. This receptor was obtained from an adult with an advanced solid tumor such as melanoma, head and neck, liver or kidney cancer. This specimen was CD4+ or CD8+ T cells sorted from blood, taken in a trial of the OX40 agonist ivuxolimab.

The CDR3 loop is CASSSSRQGHYGYTF. CDR3 coding DNA: TGTGCCAGCAGCTCAAGCCGACAGGGACACTATGGCTACACCTTC. This chain uses TRBV7-9 with TRBJ1-2, with 7 bases fitting TRBD1. The CDR3 is made up of 15 amino acids. Germline V gives CDR1 SEHNR, CDR2 FQNEAQ (reference sequence). V lost 4 bases to trimming and J lost 3 bases; unmatched junction nucleotides: 8.